The clone carrying this T cell receptor beta chain was observed a handful of times. What it binds is unknown. In germline, CDR1 is SGHAT, CDR2 FQNNGV. V was trimmed by 0 bases and J by 0 bases, leaving 9 bases between them. CDR3 length: 15 amino acids. Treatment was busulfan-fludarabine conditioning, a marrow graft, and cyclophosphamide on days +3 and +4. This record belongs to a study of T cells after posttransplantation cyclophosphamide. Study-wide points: After PTCy, TRB diversity resembled that of CNI/methotrexate controls.

Some clones are missing from TCRdb's copy, which holds only in-frame ones; the method was immunoSEQ multiplex PCR. The sample presents roughly 14,000 clones, none singletons. Sequences were derived from PBMCs, sampled more than 1,000 days after allogeneic stem cell transplant with posttransplant cyclophosphamide. The chain couples TRBV11-2 to TRBJ2-7, with D maybe TRBD1 (5 bases). The source of this sequence is a female patient aged 40-49 years who received an allogeneic stem cell transplant from a related donor, was CMV-positive, and had no GVHD. The T cells may come from the graft donor. CDR3 protein: CASSLDRTNSYEQYF. The CDR3 DNA follows: TGTGCCAGCAGCTTAGATCGGACAAACTCCTACGAGCAGTACTTC.